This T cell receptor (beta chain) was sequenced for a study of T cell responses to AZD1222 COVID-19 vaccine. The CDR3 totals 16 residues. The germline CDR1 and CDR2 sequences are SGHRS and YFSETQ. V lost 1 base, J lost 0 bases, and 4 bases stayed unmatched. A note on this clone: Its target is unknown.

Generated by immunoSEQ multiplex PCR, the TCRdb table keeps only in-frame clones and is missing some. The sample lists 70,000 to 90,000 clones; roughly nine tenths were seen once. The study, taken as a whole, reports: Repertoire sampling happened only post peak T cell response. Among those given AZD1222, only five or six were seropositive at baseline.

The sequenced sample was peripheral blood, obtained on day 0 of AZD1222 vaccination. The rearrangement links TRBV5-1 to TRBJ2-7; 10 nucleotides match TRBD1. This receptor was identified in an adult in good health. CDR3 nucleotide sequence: TGCGCCAGCAGCTTGTGGGGACAGGGGTTCTCCTACGAGCAGTACTTC. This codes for CASSLWGQGFSYEQYF.